One sample yielded the 7 T cell receptor beta chains listed below, sequenced in a study of T cell responses to AZD1222 COVID-19 vaccine (dated by TCRdb to the early 2020s). The method was the immunoSEQ multiplex PCR assay. TCRdb provides this immuneACCESS table in a form limited to in-frame rearrangements. Some clones are lacking; in checked studies, under half of them reflect an unresolved V gene, and why the rest are absent is not known. The sample profile shows about 130,000 clones; around 89% of them were found once. The ten top clones hold less than 2% of the sample. The time point label here, explained by the study, means: baseline before first vaccination. Sequenced material: peripheral blood, taken on day 0 of AZD1222 vaccination. The receptor set was obtained from an adult in good health.

V gene TRBV6-5 combines with J gene TRBJ2-3, with TRBD1 identical over 7 bases. Trimming removed 6 bases from V and 6 bases from J; junction bases left unmatched: 3. This CDR3 is 12 amino acids long. Germline V lookup: CDR1 MNHEY, CDR2 SVGAGI. Here the CDR3 DNA reads TGTGCCAGCAGGAGGACAGGCGATACGCAGTATTTT. It specifies CASRRTGDTQYF.

This clone appeared once. The chain is built from TRBV5-1 and TRBJ2-7; D might be TRBD1 (5 bases). The CDR3 spans 14 residues. Germline V CDR1 and CDR2: SGHRS, YFSETQ. V was trimmed by 4 bases and J by 3 bases, leaving 14 bases between them. The CDR3: CASSAQKDNYEQYF. DNA for the CDR3: TGCGCCAGCAGCGCGCAGAAGGACAACTACGAGCAGTACTTC.

This rearrangement joins TRBV5-6 to TRBJ2-1; 9 positions match TRBD2. J lost 9 bases, V lost 7 bases, and 8 bases had no gene match. The germline CDR1 and CDR2 sequences are SGHDT and YYEEEE. CDR3 size: 13 residues. CDR3 protein: CASRREGRSEQFF. The CDR3 nucleotides are TGTGCCAGCCGGCGGGAGGGAAGGAGTGAGCAGTTCTTC. Looking up the rest from reference TRBV5-6 and TRBJ2-1 gives the full variable domain: DAGVTQSPTHLIKTRGQQVTLRCSPKSGHDTVSWYQQALGQGPQFIFQYYEEEERQRGNFPDRFSGHQFPNYSSELNVNALLLGDSALYLCASRREGRSEQFFGPGTRLTVL.

The rearrangement uses TRBV2 and TRBJ2-2; D call uncertain. This CDR3 region has 14 residues. Germline CDR1 SNHLY, CDR2 FYNNEI. Deletions cut 7 bases from V and 3 bases from J, with 12 bases between. The DNA of the CDR3 is TGTGCCAGCAATAGCCCGTGGGACACCGGGGAGCTGTTTTTT. This translates into CASNSPWDTGELFF.

This clone appeared a single time. V is TRBV19 and J is TRBJ2-3; D assignment may be TRBD1 or TRBD2 (5 bases each). Germline V gene data show CDR1 as LNHDA and CDR2 as SQIVND (reference sequence). CDR3 length: 15 residues. Trimming cost V 4 bases and J 2 bases, with 13 bases left between them. CDR3 DNA sequence: TGTGCCAGTAGTAATCCCCAGGGAGACACAGATACGCAGTATTTT. As protein: CASSNPQGDTDTQYF.

The chain joins TRBV12-3 or TRBV12-4 to TRBJ2-3; D is perhaps TRBD2 (6 bases). The CDR3 sequence is 12 residues long. Trimming stripped 6 bases from V and 8 bases from J, with 12 bases between. Here the CDR3 reads CASSGSLRTQYF. CDR3 nucleotides: TGTGCCAGCAGCGGGAGCCTCCGTACGCAGTATTTT.

The genes are TRBV27 and TRBJ2-7, with 11 nucleotides matching TRBD2. The CDR3 loop spans 18 amino acids. Germline V lookup: CDR1 MNHEY, CDR2 SMNVEV (reference sequence). V lost 0 bases to trimming and J lost 3 bases; unmatched junction nucleotides: 10. CDR3: CASSLSSLAGGSLYEQYF. CDR3 nucleotide sequence: TGTGCCAGCAGTTTATCGAGTCTAGCGGGAGGCTCCCTCTACGAGCAGTACTTC.